The present entry profiles one T cell receptor (beta chain) with its context. The data derive from a study of blood T cell repertoires in COVID-19. Across the study: The samples span acute and convalescent COVID-19 from the United States, Italy and Spain.

Assay: immunoSEQ multiplex PCR; the TCRdb copy retains only in-frame clones and omits some. The repertoire holds 120,000 or so clones, with 70% to 90% as singletons. V shed 7 bases, J shed 5 bases, and the junction held 7 bases outside the gene matches. The CDR3 has 13 amino acids. Germline CDR1 is ENHRY and CDR2 is SYGVKD. The source material was peripheral blood. This sequence joins TRBV10-3 and TRBJ1-2; 7 bases are a match to TRBD1. The receptor was derived from a man in his fifties with acute or convalescent COVID-19. The CDR3 DNA is TGTGCCATCACTGCCCGGGACAGATATGGCTACACCTTC. Translated: CAITARDRYGYTF.